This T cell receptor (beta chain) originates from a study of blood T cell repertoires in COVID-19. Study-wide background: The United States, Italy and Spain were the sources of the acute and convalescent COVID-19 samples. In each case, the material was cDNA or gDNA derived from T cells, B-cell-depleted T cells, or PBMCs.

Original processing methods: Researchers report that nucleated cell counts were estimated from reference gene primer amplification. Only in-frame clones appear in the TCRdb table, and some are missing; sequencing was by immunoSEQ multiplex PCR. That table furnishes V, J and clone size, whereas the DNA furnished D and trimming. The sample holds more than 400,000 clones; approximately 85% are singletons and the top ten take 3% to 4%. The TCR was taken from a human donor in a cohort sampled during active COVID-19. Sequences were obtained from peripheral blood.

The CDR3 region has the DNA TGTGCCAGCAGCCAAGGGCTCAGGGGCTTAGCCAAAAACATTCAGTACTTC. Protein: CASSQGLRGLAKNIQYF. This chain joins TRBV4-2 and TRBJ2-4; D possibly corresponds to TRBD1 (6 bases). V was shortened by 1 base and J by 0 bases, with 13 bases between the two germline ends. This CDR3 is built from 17 residues. Looked up from germline, CDR1 is LGHNA and CDR2 is YNFKEQ.